The 19 T cell receptor beta chains below were found in one sample sequenced in a study of high-grade serous ovarian cancer treatment subgroups. Some clones are missing from TCRdb's copy, which holds only in-frame ones; the method was immunoSEQ multiplex PCR. This table has fewer than 20,000 clones, approximately 76% appearing once. Tumor samples were taken before definitive surgery or chemotherapy. The sequenced sample was tumor tissue. The receptors stem from a human donor with high-grade serous ovarian cancer.

The chain combines TRBV5-1 with TRBJ2-3; TRBD1 might be the D (6 bases). Germline V gene data show CDR1 as SGHRS and CDR2 as YFSETQ. V dropped 1 base and J dropped 6 bases, with 18 bases sitting between them. This CDR3 has 16 amino acids. Here the CDR3 DNA reads TGCGCCAGCAGCTTGAGAGCACAGGGCGGTGGCGATACGCAGTATTTT. Protein product: CASSLRAQGGGDTQYF.

This clone was recorded a few times. J is TRBJ1-1 and V is TRBV28; tentatively, D is TRBD1 (5 bases). CDR1 is MDHEN and CDR2 is SYDVKM in the germline V gene. The length of the CDR3 is 16 residues. V was pared by 2 bases and J by 3 bases, with 16 bases between. CDR3 nucleotide sequence: TGTGCCAGCAGTTTAGGATTTACAGGCTGGGACACTGAAGCTTTCTTT. Its translation is CASSLGFTGWDTEAFF.

The chain recombines TRBV5-5 with TRBJ2-3; 7 bases fit TRBD1. Germline loops: CDR1 SGHKS, CDR2 YYEKEE (reference sequence). This CDR3 comprises 15 residues. Trimming took 4 bases from V and 2 from J; bases not matched to a gene: 7. The CDR3 here is CASSVNRGATDTQYF. The CDR3 bases are TGTGCCAGCAGCGTTAACAGGGGTGCCACAGATACGCAGTATTTT.

The V call is TRBV27, the J call TRBJ2-5; 8 nucleotides align to TRBD2. Losses at the gene ends were 2 bases for V and 4 bases for J; bases not matched to a gene: 12. From germline, CDR1 is MNHEY and CDR2 SMNVEV (reference sequence). The CDR3 consists of 17 residues. This CDR3 is CASSLRPGRGVSETQYF. CDR3 coding DNA: TGTGCCAGCAGTTTACGGCCGGGGCGGGGGGTGTCAGAGACCCAGTACTTC.

This chain uses TRBV7-9 with TRBJ2-1, with 10 positions matching TRBD1. V lost 6 bases, J lost 5 bases, and 7 bases stayed unmatched. CDR3 length: 15 amino acids. CDR1 is SEHNR, CDR2 FQNEAQ, per germline (reference sequence). CDR3 residues: CASRPPGQGNNEQFF. The CDR3 nucleotides are TGTGCCAGCAGGCCGCCGGGACAGGGGAACAATGAGCAGTTCTTC.

The chain employs TRBV19 and TRBJ2-3; TRBD1 might be the D (6 bases). The CDR3 covers 16 residues. Per the germline V gene, CDR1 is LNHDA and CDR2 is SQIVND (reference sequence). Trimming stripped 0 bases from V and 1 base from J, with 11 bases between. DNA for the CDR3: TGTGCCAGTAGTATAGACTGGGGGCCGCGCACAGATACGCAGTATTTT. The encoded protein is CASSIDWGPRTDTQYF. The complete variable domain, with remaining parts taken from reference TRBV19 and TRBJ2-3, reads DGGITQSPKYLFRKEGQNVTLSCEQNLNHDAMYWYRQDPGQGLRLIYYSQIVNDFQKGDIAEGYSVSREKKESFPLTVTSAQKNPTAFYLCASSIDWGPRTDTQYFGPGTRLTVL.

V usage is TRBV5-4 and J usage is TRBJ2-1; D could derive from TRBD1 or TRBD2 (5 bases each). This CDR3 is built from 14 residues. CDR1 SGHNT and CDR2 YYREEE come from the germline V gene (reference sequence). Trimming left V 1 base short and J 6 bases short, with 11 bases between. The DNA for the CDR3 is TGTGCCAGCAGCTTGTGGGGGTCGGGCAATGAGCAGTTCTTC. Translating gives CASSLWGSGNEQFF.

The V call is TRBV5-1, the J call TRBJ2-3; either TRBD1 or TRBD2 may fit D (5 bases each). Germline V gene lookup returns CDR1 SGHRS and CDR2 YFSETQ. CDR3 length: 13 amino acids. Trimming removed 0 bases from V and 6 bases from J, with 8 bases in between. The CDR3 reads CASSLAGADTQYF. CDR3 bases: TGCGCCAGCAGCTTGGCCGGGGCGGATACGCAGTATTTT.

By share, this clone counts as medium-sized. The J gene is TRBJ1-5, the V gene TRBV5-1, with 10 bases aligning to TRBD1. With V trimmed by 5 bases and J by 5 bases, 4 bases remained unmatched. This CDR3 spans 14 amino acids. CDR1 and CDR2 from the germline V gene are SGHRS and YFSETQ. This CDR3 is CASRATGGDQPQHF. DNA for the CDR3: TGCGCCAGCAGAGCGACAGGGGGCGATCAGCCCCAGCATTTT. Based on the CDR3 plus reference TRBV5-1 and TRBJ1-5, the full variable domain is KAGVTQTPRYLIKTRGQQVTLSCSPISGHRSVSWYQQTPGQGLQFLFEYFSETQRNKGNFPGRFSGRQFSNSRSEMNVSTLELGDSALYLCASRATGGDQPQHFGDGTRLSIL.

The chain uses TRBV10-3 and TRBJ2-5, with D maybe TRBD1 (6 bases). V lost 10 bases and J 0 bases, leaving 15 bases between the germline ends. Germline V gene data show CDR1 as ENHRY and CDR2 as SYGVKD. The CDR3 runs 14 residues. The CDR3 sequence: CATRQDVYQETQYF. CDR3 DNA sequence: TGTGCCACCCGACAGGACGTCTACCAAGAGACCCAGTACTTC.

The rearrangement joins TRBV30 to TRBJ2-5, with a tentative D call TRBD2 (5 bases). Trimming took 3 bases from V and 4 from J, leaving 18 bases between them. The CDR3 has 15 amino acids. Germline V CDR1 and CDR2: GTSNPN, SVGIG (reference sequence). Here the CDR3 reads CAWRREGKGTETQYF. CDR3 bases: TGTGCCTGGAGGAGGGAAGGAAAGGGAACAGAGACCCAGTACTTC.

The V and J genes are TRBV9 and TRBJ1-1, with a possible D match to TRBD1 (6 bases). In germline, CDR1 is SGDLS, CDR2 YYNGEE. CDR3 length equals 13 residues. V was pared by 1 base and J by 5 bases, with 9 bases between. Written as DNA, the CDR3 is TGTGCCAGCAGCGTAAAGGGGGGGACTGAAGCTTTCTTT. This gives the protein CASSVKGGTEAFF. Looking up the rest from reference TRBV9 and TRBJ1-1 gives the full variable domain: DSGVTQTPKHLITATGQRVTLRCSPRSGDLSVYWYQQSLDQGLQFLIQYYNGEERAKGNILERFSAQQFPDLHSELNLSSLELGDSALYFCASSVKGGTEAFFGQGTRLTVV.

The chain couples TRBV30 to TRBJ1-3; tentatively, D is TRBD1 (5 bases). The CDR3 spans 13 residues. The V gene's germline CDR1 is GTSNPN and CDR2 SVGIG (reference sequence). The germline V and J ends were trimmed by 3 bases and 4 bases, with 10 bases remaining between them. Here the CDR3 reads CAWRGRYGNTIYF. As DNA, the CDR3 is TGTGCCTGGAGGGGACGGTACGGAAACACCATATATTTT.

This clone was counted only a few times. The chain couples TRBV7-2 to TRBJ1-2; the D gene is possibly TRBD1 (6 bases). Trimming removed 5 bases at V and 4 bases at J, with 11 bases between. From germline, CDR1 is SGHTA and CDR2 FQGNSA. CDR3 size: 13 residues. The CDR3 sequence: CASSRPGVYGYTF. The CDR3 DNA reads as TGTGCCAGCAGCCGACCAGGGGTCTATGGCTACACCTTC. The whole variable domain, filled in from reference TRBV7-2 and TRBJ1-2, reads GAGVSQSPSNKVTEKGKDVELRCDPISGHTALYWYRQSLGQGLEFLIYFQGNSAPDKSGLPSDRFSAERTGGSVSTLTIQRTQQEDSAVYLCASSRPGVYGYTFGSGTRLTVV.

The chain is built from TRBV7-9 and TRBJ2-7; D is uncertain. The ends were cut back, 4 bases at V and 4 bases at J, with 8 bases in the middle. The CDR3 length is 12 residues. Germline-derived CDR1 and CDR2 are SEHNR and FQNEAQ (reference sequence). The CDR3 here is CASSSEEYEQYF. The CDR3 region has the DNA TGTGCCAGCAGCTCCGAGGAATACGAGCAGTACTTC.

V and J are TRBV5-1 and TRBJ1-2, with TRBD1 matching over 9 bases. Looked up from germline, CDR1 is SGHRS and CDR2 is YFSETQ. The CDR3 extends over 14 amino acids. After removal of 4 bases from V and 3 bases from J, the junction contained 4 bases not matched to a gene. The CDR3 sequence is CASSPGDRDYGYTF. In DNA form, the CDR3 reads TGCGCCAGCAGCCCCGGGGACAGGGACTATGGCTACACCTTC.

A note on this clone: The sample holds other DNA sequences that translate to the same CDR3. This sequence joins TRBV28 and TRBJ1-3; D is perhaps TRBD1 (5 bases). This CDR3 comprises 17 residues. V shed 4 bases and J shed 5 bases, with 21 bases lying between them. The germline V gene has CDR1 MDHEN and CDR2 SYDVKM. CDR3 DNA sequence: TGTGCCAGCAGTTGGGAAGGGTCGACAGATAATCGAAACACCATATATTTT. It encodes CASSWEGSTDNRNTIYF.

This clone was counted a single time. V usage is TRBV29-1 and J usage is TRBJ2-1, with a possible D match to TRBD2 (6 bases). CDR1 is SQVTM and CDR2 is ANQGSEA in the germline V gene. The CDR3 has 14 residues. The V end lost 1 base, the J end lost 5 bases, and 12 bases lay between the germline ends. CDR3 amino acids: CSVEGTIGNNEQFF. In nucleotides, the CDR3 is TGCAGCGTTGAAGGGACTATTGGGAACAATGAGCAGTTCTTC.

This clone was seen once. The chain combines TRBV19 with TRBJ2-2, with D tentatively TRBD1 or TRBD2 (5 bases each). The CDR3 length is 14 residues. V was clipped by 9 bases and J by 3 bases, with 14 bases between them. Germline lookup yields CDR1 LNHDA and CDR2 SQIVND (reference sequence). CDR3: CASQRDGYTGELFF. The CDR3 region has the DNA TGTGCCAGCCAACGGGACGGCTACACCGGGGAGCTGTTTTTT. Using reference TRBV19 and TRBJ2-2 for the parts outside the CDR3, the full variable domain is DGGITQSPKYLFRKEGQNVTLSCEQNLNHDAMYWYRQDPGQGLRLIYYSQIVNDFQKGDIAEGYSVSREKKESFPLTVTSAQKNPTAFYLCASQRDGYTGELFFGEGSRLTVL.